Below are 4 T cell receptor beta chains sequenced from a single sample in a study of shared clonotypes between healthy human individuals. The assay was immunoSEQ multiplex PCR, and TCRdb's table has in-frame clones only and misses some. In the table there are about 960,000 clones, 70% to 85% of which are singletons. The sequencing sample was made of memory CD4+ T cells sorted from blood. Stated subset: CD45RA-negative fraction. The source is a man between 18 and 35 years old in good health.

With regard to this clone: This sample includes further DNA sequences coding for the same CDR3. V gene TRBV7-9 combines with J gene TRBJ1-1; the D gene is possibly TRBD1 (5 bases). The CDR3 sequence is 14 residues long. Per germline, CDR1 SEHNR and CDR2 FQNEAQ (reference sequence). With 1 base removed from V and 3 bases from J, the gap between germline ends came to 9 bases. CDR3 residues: CASSLDRGDTEAFF. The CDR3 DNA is TGTGCCAGCAGCTTAGACCGGGGGGACACTGAAGCTTTCTTT.

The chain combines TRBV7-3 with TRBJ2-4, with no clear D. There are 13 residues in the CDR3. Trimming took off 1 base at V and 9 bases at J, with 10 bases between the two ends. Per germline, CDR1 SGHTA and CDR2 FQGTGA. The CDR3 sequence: CASSLIPGPIQYF. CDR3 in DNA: TGTGCCAGCAGCTTAATCCCGGGCCCCATTCAGTACTTC.

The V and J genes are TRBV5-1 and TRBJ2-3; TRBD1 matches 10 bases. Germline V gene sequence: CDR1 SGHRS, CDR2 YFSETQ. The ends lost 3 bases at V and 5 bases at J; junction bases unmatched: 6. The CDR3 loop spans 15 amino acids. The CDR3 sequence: CASSSGTGVVDTQYF. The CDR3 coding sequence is TGCGCCAGCAGCTCCGGGACAGGGGTCGTAGATACGCAGTATTTT.

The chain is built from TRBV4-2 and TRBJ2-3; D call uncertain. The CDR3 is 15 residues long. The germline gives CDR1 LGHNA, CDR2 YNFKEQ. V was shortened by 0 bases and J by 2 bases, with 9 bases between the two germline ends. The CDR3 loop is CASSQDLWITDTQYF. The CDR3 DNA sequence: TGTGCCAGCAGCCAAGATCTCTGGATCACAGATACGCAGTATTTT.